These 28 T cell receptor beta chains came from one sample sequenced in a study of T-cell memory formation after mild COVID-19. TCRdb recomputed calls from the 5' RACE reads with MiXCR, one row per CDR3 protein. The table records hundreds of thousands of distinct CDR3 sequences, 15% to 25% of them present only once. Sequenced sample: PBMCs or a T cell subset sorted from them (not recorded which). Receptors were obtained from an adult woman who had mild COVID-19 (a few samples of this study predate the infection). Cell type and time point are not known.

The J gene is TRBJ2-7, the V gene TRBV4-3; D perhaps matches TRBD1 (6 bases). The CDR3 is 16 amino acids. CDR1 and CDR2 from the germline V gene are LGHNA and YSLEER. Trimming removed 0 bases from V and 4 bases from J, with 16 bases in between. Written as DNA, the CDR3 is TGCGCCAGCAGCCAAGAGGAGACAGGATATCTTTACGAGCAGTACTTC. It yields the protein CASSQEETGYLYEQYF.

The chain is built from TRBV7-3 and TRBJ2-3; 14 positions agree with TRBD2. Trimming at V came to 4 bases and at J to 2 bases, leaving 5 bases not matched to a gene. The CDR3 is 17 residues long. CDR1 and CDR2 from the germline V gene are SGHTA and FQGTGA. This chain's CDR3 is CASSSVTSGGVTDTQYF. CDR3 nucleotides: TGTGCCAGCAGCTCAGTGACTAGCGGGGGGGTCACAGATACGCAGTATTTT.

V usage is TRBV5-1 and J usage is TRBJ1-1, with no clear D. V dropped 0 bases and J dropped 1 base, with 7 bases sitting between them. In germline, CDR1 is SGHRS, CDR2 YFSETQ. The CDR3 is 14 amino acids. The CDR3 loop is CASSLVGSNTEAFF. CDR3 bases: TGCGCCAGCAGCTTGGTGGGTTCGAACACTGAAGCTTTCTTT. The full variable domain, completed using reference TRBV5-1 and TRBJ1-1, is KAGVTQTPRYLIKTRGQQVTLSCSPISGHRSVSWYQQTPGQGLQFLFEYFSETQRNKGNFPGRFSGRQFSNSRSEMNVSTLELGDSALYLCASSLVGSNTEAFFGQGTRLTVV.

This clonotype turned up a few times. J is TRBJ2-6 and V is TRBV7-2, with a possible D match to TRBD1 (6 bases). There are 17 residues in the CDR3. Per the germline V gene, CDR1 is SGHTA and CDR2 is FQGNSA. V was pared by 5 bases and J by 2 bases, with 16 bases between. The CDR3: CASSERDKIPGANVLTF. The DNA of the CDR3 is TGTGCCAGCAGCGAGAGGGACAAGATCCCTGGGGCCAACGTCCTGACTTTC.

The rearrangement joins TRBV10-3 to TRBJ2-3; 9 positions match TRBD2. From germline, CDR1 is ENHRY and CDR2 SYGVKD. The junction had 2 bases not matched to a gene; V was cut back by 4 bases and J by 0 bases. The CDR3 contains 15 residues. The CDR3 bases are TGTGCCATCAGTGGACTAGCGGATAGCACAGATACGCAGTATTTT. Encoded protein: CAISGLADSTDTQYF.

This clonotype has just a few counts. The chain has TRBV2 and TRBJ2-1, with D possibly TRBD1 on 6 matching bases. The V gene lost 6 bases and the J gene lost 1 base, with 13 bases spanning the gap. Germline lookup yields CDR1 SNHLY and CDR2 FYNNEI. This CDR3 is built from 15 residues. CDR3 DNA: TGTGCCAGCAGGAATAACAGGGAATCCTACAATGAGCAGTTCTTC. Translation: CASRNNRESYNEQFF.

This clonotype occurred a few times. This chain connects TRBV11-3 to TRBJ1-3; D is undetermined. There are 15 residues in the CDR3. The V gene's germline CDR1 is SGHNT and CDR2 YENEEA. Trimming cost V 5 bases and J 1 base, with 12 bases left between them. As DNA, the CDR3 is TGTGCCAGCAGCCCCCGGACCCAATCTGGAAACACCATATATTTT. Translated, it gives CASSPRTQSGNTIYF.

The genes are TRBV24-1 and TRBJ2-7, with D uncertain. Germline CDR1 KGHDR, CDR2 SFDVKD. The V end was cut by 5 bases, the J end by 2 bases, with 12 bases between. The CDR3 has 14 amino acids. The CDR3 protein is CATSVGSPTYEQYF. CDR3 DNA sequence: TGTGCCACCAGTGTGGGTAGCCCTACCTACGAGCAGTACTTC.

This clonotype was detected many times. V is TRBV7-9 and J is TRBJ1-1; a possible D gene is TRBD1 (5 bases). CDR1 and CDR2 (germline): SEHNR, FQNEAQ (reference sequence). The CDR3 extends over 15 amino acids. V shed 1 base and J shed 3 bases, with 12 bases lying between them. The CDR3 loop is CASSLGIGEDTEAFF. The CDR3 nucleotides read TGTGCCAGCAGCTTAGGAATAGGGGAGGACACTGAAGCTTTCTTT.

This chain joins TRBV27 and TRBJ2-2, with 8 bases lining up with TRBD2. From germline, CDR1 is MNHEY and CDR2 SMNVEV (reference sequence). V lost 5 bases and J lost 6; bases outside the gene matches: 11. The CDR3 consists of 16 residues. The CDR3 DNA follows: TGTGCCAGCAGTCCCTCTAGCGGGTATTTACCCGGGGAGCTGTTTTTT. Its translation is CASSPSSGYLPGELFF.

The chain combines TRBV27 with TRBJ2-4, with D hard to call. The V gene's germline CDR1 is MNHEY and CDR2 SMNVEV (reference sequence). Trimming removed 2 bases at V and 8 bases at J, with 10 bases between. CDR3 length: 13 residues. The CDR3 DNA is TGTGCCAGCAGTTTAGTTGCCGAGCACATTCAGTACTTC. Protein product: CASSLVAEHIQYF.

This clonotype was seen ten or more times. The chain employs TRBV30 and TRBJ2-7; a weak D match, TRBD1 (6 bases). V was clipped by 6 bases and J by 2 bases, with 14 bases between them. In germline, CDR1 is GTSNPN, CDR2 SVGIG (reference sequence). The CDR3 contains 13 residues. DNA of the CDR3: TGTGCCTGCGGGATGGACAGACCCTACGAGCAGTACTTC. This sequence encodes CACGMDRPYEQYF. The entire variable domain, with the rest obtained from reference TRBV30 and TRBJ2-7, is as follows: SQTIHQWPATLVQPVGSPLSLECTVEGTSNPNLYWYRQAAGRGLQLLFYSVGIGQISSEVPQNLSASRPQDRQFILSSKKLLLSDSGFYLCACGMDRPYEQYFGPGTRLTVT.

This chain links TRBV7-9 with TRBJ2-7, with unresolved D. This CDR3 is built from 13 residues. V lost 0 bases, J lost 3 bases, and 6 bases lay in between. Per germline, CDR1 SEHNR and CDR2 FQNEAQ (reference sequence). As DNA, the CDR3 is TGTGCCAGCAGCTTAGCGGCCATCTACGAGCAGTACTTC. This sequence encodes CASSLAAIYEQYF.

As regards this clonotype: One end of the junction is discordant with germline, which a read error may explain. V usage is TRBV7-9 and J usage is TRBJ1-2, with D hard to call. The length of the CDR3 is 8 residues. Germline V CDR1 and CDR2: SEHNR, FQNEAQ (reference sequence). CDR3 in DNA: TGTGCCAGCAGCTCCGGGGCCTTC. Its translation: CASSSGAF.

This clonotype came up a few times. This chain joins TRBV19 and TRBJ2-3; 9 bases are shared with TRBD2. Germline CDR1 reads LNHDA; CDR2 reads SQIVND (reference sequence). Trimming took 5 bases from V and 8 from J; bases not matched to a gene: 11. This CDR3 region has 15 residues. In DNA, the CDR3 is TGTGCCAGTAGTCTCCGGGGTAGCGGGAGTCGTACGCAGTATTTT. Protein: CASSLRGSGSRTQYF. Full variable domain (missing parts from reference TRBV19 and TRBJ2-3): DGGITQSPKYLFRKEGQNVTLSCEQNLNHDAMYWYRQDPGQGLRLIYYSQIVNDFQKGDIAEGYSVSREKKESFPLTVTSAQKNPTAFYLCASSLRGSGSRTQYFGPGTRLTVL.

The rearrangement uses TRBV7-9 and TRBJ1-1, with TRBD1 as a possible D gene (5 bases). The V gene lost 3 bases and the J gene lost 5 bases, with 16 bases spanning the gap. CDR3 length: 15 amino acids. Germline V gene sequence: CDR1 SEHNR, CDR2 FQNEAQ (reference sequence). In DNA form, the CDR3 reads TGTGCCAGCAGCTTGGGACGGGGGTTGGATACTGAAGCTTTCTTT. The encoded protein is CASSLGRGLDTEAFF.

CDR3 DNA: TGCAGCGTGGCCCGGGGGACGTCTTCAACTAATGAAAAACTGTTTTTT. This sequence encodes CSVARGTSSTNEKLFF. The chain is built from TRBV29-1 and TRBJ1-4, with D perhaps TRBD1 (5 bases). With 6 bases removed from V and 0 bases from J, the gap between germline ends came to 17 bases. CDR1 and CDR2 (germline): SQVTM, ANQGSEA. The length of the CDR3 is 16 residues. Variable domain in full (rest from reference TRBV29-1 and TRBJ1-4): SAVISQKPSRDICQRGTSLTIQCQVDSQVTMMFWYRQQPGQSLTLIATANQGSEATYESGFVIDKFPISRPNLTFSTLTVSNMSPEDSSIYLCSVARGTSSTNEKLFFGSGTQLSVL.

This clonotype has a handful of counts. The chain is built from TRBV12-3 or TRBV12-4 and TRBJ1-5; a possible D gene is TRBD1 (6 bases). The CDR3 runs to 15 residues. Trimming took off 6 bases at V and 0 bases at J, with 12 bases between the two ends. CDR3 nucleotides: TGTGCCAGCAGCGAACAGGGTTATAGCAATCAGCCCCAGCATTTT. The encoded protein is CASSEQGYSNQPQHF.

The genes are TRBV7-9 and TRBJ2-7; TRBD1 aligns across 10 bases. Germline V gene data show CDR1 as SEHNR and CDR2 as FQNEAQ (reference sequence). The V gene end was trimmed by 5 bases and the J gene end by 3 bases; junction bases not matched to a gene: 10. This CDR3 comprises 16 residues. The CDR3 reads CASSIWRTGGSYEQYF. The CDR3 nucleotides are TGTGCCAGCAGCATATGGAGGACAGGGGGGAGCTACGAGCAGTACTTC.

The rearrangement uses TRBV11-2 and TRBJ2-1; 11 bases are shared with TRBD2. The CDR3 has 15 residues. Germline-derived CDR1 and CDR2 are SGHAT and FQNNGV. Unmatched junction bases numbered 7, after V lost 5 bases and J lost 7 bases. The CDR3 DNA reads as TGTGCCAGCAGCCCACTAGCGGGAGTATTGAATGAGCAGTTCTTC. Amino acid sequence: CASSPLAGVLNEQFF.

The chain joins TRBV27 to TRBJ2-1, with D possibly TRBD1 on 5 matching bases. Germline assignment: CDR1 MNHEY and CDR2 SMNVEV (reference sequence). This CDR3 is 13 amino acids long. The V and J ends lost 5 bases and 5 bases respectively, with 10 bases between them. The CDR3 here is CASSRQFNNEQFF. CDR3 DNA sequence: TGTGCCAGCAGTAGACAGTTTAACAATGAGCAGTTCTTC.

This clonotype was counted at least ten times. Here the CDR3 DNA reads TGTGCCAGCAGAAGGGACAGCTCCTACGAGCAGTACTTC. This sequence encodes CASRRDSSYEQYF. This chain links TRBV12-3 or TRBV12-4 with TRBJ2-7; 7 bases line up with TRBD1. This CDR3 is built from 13 residues. J lost 0 bases, V lost 6 bases, and 2 bases had no gene match.

The table lists this clonotype with a few counts. The chain couples TRBV5-1 to TRBJ1-2, with D maybe TRBD1 (6 bases). The V end was cut by 0 bases, the J end by 5 bases, with 11 bases between. The CDR3 extends over 14 amino acids. Looked up from germline, CDR1 is SGHRS and CDR2 is YFSETQ. The CDR3 spells CASSLVTGGYGYTF. The CDR3 DNA reads TGCGCCAGCAGCTTGGTGACAGGAGGATATGGCTACACCTTC.

The sample holds a few counts of this clonotype. The chain couples TRBV6-5 to TRBJ2-4, with D possibly TRBD1 on 6 matching bases. The V and J ends lost 6 bases and 5 bases respectively, with 14 bases between them. The length of the CDR3 is 14 residues. CDR1 is MNHEY and CDR2 is SVGAGI in the germline V gene. The chain's CDR3 is CASRSDRLENIQYF. CDR3 coding DNA: TGTGCCAGCAGATCAGACAGGTTGGAAAACATTCAGTACTTC.

This chain uses TRBV29-1 with TRBJ2-3; D ambiguous. CDR1 is SQVTM and CDR2 is ANQGSEA in the germline V gene. The length of the CDR3 is 14 residues. V gave up 6 bases and J gave up 1 base, with 14 bases separating them. The CDR3 reads CSVRSNWGTDTQYF. The CDR3 DNA reads TGCAGCGTCAGGAGCAACTGGGGCACAGATACGCAGTATTTT.

This clonotype turned up a few times. The V and J genes are TRBV7-9 and TRBJ2-5; no clear D gene. V lost 2 bases and J 5 bases, leaving 9 bases between the germline ends. The V gene's germline CDR1 is SEHNR and CDR2 FQNEAQ (reference sequence). The CDR3 extends over 13 amino acids. As DNA, the CDR3 is TGTGCCAGCAGCTTAACGGTCTCGGAGACCCAGTACTTC. Translating gives CASSLTVSETQYF.

This chain uses TRBV7-8 with TRBJ2-1; D is unresolved. Per germline, CDR1 SGHVS and CDR2 FQNEAQ. The ends were cut back, 1 base at V and 8 bases at J, with 6 bases in the middle. The CDR3 extends over 12 amino acids. This CDR3 reads CASSLGPYEQFF. The CDR3 coding sequence is TGTGCCAGCAGCTTAGGCCCGTATGAGCAGTTCTTC.

The rearrangement joins TRBV6-6 to TRBJ2-2, with a weak D call TRBD2 (5 bases). Per the germline V gene, CDR1 is MNHNY and CDR2 is SVGAGI (reference sequence). This CDR3 has 14 residues. Trimming shortened V by 5 bases and J by 4 bases, and 11 bases separated the two germline ends. The CDR3 DNA reads as TGTGCCAGCAGTACGCGGACTGGCACCGGGGAGCTGTTTTTT. Residues: CASSTRTGTGELFF.